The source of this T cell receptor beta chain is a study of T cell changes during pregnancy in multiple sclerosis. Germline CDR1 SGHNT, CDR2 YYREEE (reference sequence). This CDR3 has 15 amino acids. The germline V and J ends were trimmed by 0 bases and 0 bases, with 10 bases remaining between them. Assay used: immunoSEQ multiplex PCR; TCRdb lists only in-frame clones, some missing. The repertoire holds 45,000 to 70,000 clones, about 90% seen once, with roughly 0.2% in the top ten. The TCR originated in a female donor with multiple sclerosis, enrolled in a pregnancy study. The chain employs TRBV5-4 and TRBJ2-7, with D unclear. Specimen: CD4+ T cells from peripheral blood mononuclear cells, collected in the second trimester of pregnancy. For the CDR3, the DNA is TGTGCCAGCAGCTTGGGTCCGCCTAGCTCCTACGAGCAGTACTTC. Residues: CASSLGPPSSYEQYF.